This T cell receptor beta chain derives from a study of blood T cells in healthy people across ages. Germline assignment: CDR1 SGHRS and CDR2 YFSETQ. Trimming shortened V by 0 bases and J by 5 bases, and 14 bases separated the two germline ends. The CDR3 runs 15 residues. Primed by a sample-barcoded 5' primer and a J-beta primer mix, a second PCR proceeded for roughly 7 to 11 cycles. MiXCR, run by TCRdb on the 5' RACE reads, gives a single entry per CDR3 protein. This sample has about 680,000 distinct CDR3 sequences, with 49% found just once. The chain combines TRBV5-1 with TRBJ2-5, with D perhaps TRBD1 (6 bases). The origin of this receptor is an older woman in good health. Sequencing input: blood. CDR3 sequence reads: CASSLGAQGQETQYF. CDR3 in DNA: TGCGCCAGCAGCTTGGGTGCACAGGGTCAGGAGACCCAGTACTTC. Supplemented by reference TRBV5-1 and TRBJ2-5, the full variable domain reads KAGVTQTPRYLIKTRGQQVTLSCSPISGHRSVSWYQQTPGQGLQFLFEYFSETQRNKGNFPGRFSGRQFSNSRSEMNVSTLELGDSALYLCASSLGAQGQETQYFGPGTRLLVL.